Following are 29 T cell receptor beta chains from one sample sequenced in a study of OX40 agonist ivuxolimab in advanced cancers. The receptor library was made with the immunoSEQ multiplex PCR assay. In its TCRdb copy, this immuneACCESS table keeps in-frame sequences only and misses some clones. Where compared with another copy, unresolved V genes explain less than half of these, and the others have no known cause. The sample data list about 50,000 clones, and around 87% of these were observed just once. The ten most abundant clones make up 11% of the sample. The sample was CD4+ or CD8+ T cells sorted from blood, taken in a trial of the OX40 agonist ivuxolimab. These receptors all stem from an adult with an advanced solid tumor such as melanoma, head and neck, liver or kidney cancer.

The chain joins TRBV13 to TRBJ2-2, with D tentatively TRBD1 or TRBD2 (6 bases each). Trimming took 7 bases from V and 4 from J, leaving 13 bases between them. Germline V CDR1 and CDR2: PRHDT, FYEKMQ (reference sequence). The CDR3 contains 14 residues. CDR3 region: CASTSGGVTGELFF. The CDR3 bases are TGTGCCAGCACCTCCGGGGGCGTCACCGGGGAGCTGTTTTTT.

In its sample, this clone was seen once. The chain couples TRBV19 to TRBJ2-1, with TRBD2 as a possible D gene (5 bases). Germline V CDR1 and CDR2: LNHDA, SQIVND (reference sequence). V was trimmed by 10 bases and J by 4 bases, leaving 14 bases between them. The CDR3 length is 13 residues. The CDR3, as DNA: TGTGCCACCTGGGCGGGTGGTTACAATGAGCAGTTCTTC. Residues: CATWAGGYNEQFF.

The gene calls are TRBV9 and TRBJ1-5; D is ambiguous. This CDR3 has 13 residues. V was shortened by 0 bases and J by 9 bases, with 10 bases between the two germline ends. Germline assignment: CDR1 SGDLS and CDR2 YYNGEE. The CDR3 region is CASSVGDGGPQHF. The CDR3 DNA follows: TGTGCCAGCAGCGTAGGAGATGGAGGGCCCCAGCATTTT.

With regard to this clone: A read error is likely here: a far larger clone is one base away. The chain couples TRBV5-8 to TRBJ1-2, with D perhaps matching TRBD1 (6 bases). CDR3 length equals 13 residues. V gave up 3 bases and J gave up 4 bases, with 10 bases separating them. Germline V gene lookup returns CDR1 SGHTS and CDR2 YDEGEE. DNA for the CDR3: TGTGCCAGCAGCTGGGACAAAAGCTATGGCTACACCTTC. This translates into CASSWDKSYGYTF.

The rearrangement links TRBV27 to TRBJ2-7, with a possible D match to TRBD1 (6 bases). CDR1 and CDR2 from the germline V gene are MNHEY and SMNVEV (reference sequence). V was trimmed by 5 bases and J by 4 bases, leaving 21 bases between them. This CDR3 is 16 amino acids long. CDR3 in amino acids: CASSPIADRSLYEQYF. The DNA for the CDR3 is TGTGCCAGCAGTCCAATTGCTGACAGGTCTCTTTACGAGCAGTACTTC.

This clone was seen just once. DNA of the CDR3: TGTGCCAGCAGCGTAGAGGACACTACCTACGAGCAGTACTTC. The encoded protein is CASSVEDTTYEQYF. The gene calls are TRBV9 and TRBJ2-7, with a possible D match to TRBD1 (5 bases). Germline CDR1 and CDR2: SGDLS and YYNGEE. CDR3 length: 14 amino acids. V gave up 0 bases and J gave up 2 bases, with 9 bases separating them.

This rearrangement joins TRBV9 to TRBJ2-1; D uncertain. V lost 0 bases to trimming and J lost 7 bases, with 8 bases between them. The CDR3 loop spans 13 amino acids. Germline V gives CDR1 SGDLS, CDR2 YYNGEE. CDR3 region: CASSVEGRNEQFF. The CDR3 bases are TGTGCCAGCAGCGTAGAGGGTCGGAATGAGCAGTTCTTC.

V is TRBV16 and J is TRBJ1-2; no definite D call. The CDR3 runs 12 residues. The V gene lost 1 base and the J gene lost 4 bases, with 4 bases spanning the gap. CDR1 is KGHSY and CDR2 is FQNENV in the germline V gene. The chain's CDR3 is CASSQFIYGYTF. As DNA, the CDR3 is TGTGCCAGCAGCCAATTCATCTATGGCTACACCTTC.

CDR3 sequence: CASSSSRGFLSYEQYF. The CDR3 bases are TGTGCCAGCAGCTCCTCAAGGGGGTTCCTCTCCTACGAGCAGTACTTC. The chain uses TRBV6-6 and TRBJ2-7; tentative D call: TRBD1 (6 bases). This CDR3 is 16 amino acids long. V was cut by 6 bases and J by 0 bases, with 18 bases left in between. Germline loops: CDR1 MNHNY, CDR2 SVGAGI (reference sequence).

The genes are TRBV28 and TRBJ2-6, with 7 positions matching TRBD1. This CDR3 has 14 amino acids. After removal of 9 bases from V and 4 bases from J, the junction contained 6 bases not matched to a gene. Germline V gene sequence: CDR1 MDHEN, CDR2 SYDVKM. Here the CDR3 reads CASRTGPGANVLTF. CDR3 sequence (DNA): TGTGCCAGTCGGACAGGCCCCGGGGCCAACGTCCTGACTTTC.

This chain connects TRBV4-1 to TRBJ2-6, with D tentatively TRBD1 (6 bases). V lost 0 bases and J lost 1, with 13 bases in between. Germline assignment: CDR1 MGHRA and CDR2 YSYEKL. The CDR3 sequence is 18 residues long. The CDR3 DNA sequence: TGCGCCAGCAGCCAAGAGTGGGGACAAGCTTCTGGGGCCAACGTCCTGACTTTC. Residues: CASSQEWGQASGANVLTF.

The V call is TRBV10-3, the J call TRBJ2-7; D not certain. The V gene's germline CDR1 is ENHRY and CDR2 SYGVKD. This CDR3 has 13 amino acids. V lost 3 bases and J 1 base, leaving 7 bases between the germline ends. The DNA of the CDR3 is TGTGCCATCAGTGACAGAACTTCCTACGAGCAGTACTTC. It yields the protein CAISDRTSYEQYF.

V usage is TRBV7-9 and J usage is TRBJ1-1; TRBD1 agrees at 8 bases. Losses at the gene ends were 5 bases for V and 5 bases for J; bases not matched to a gene: 7. The CDR3 covers 14 residues. Germline CDR1 is SEHNR and CDR2 is FQNEAQ (reference sequence). The CDR3 spells CASSPTTGVTEAFF. CDR3 nucleotide sequence: TGTGCCAGCAGCCCTACGACAGGGGTTACTGAAGCTTTCTTT.

The gene calls are TRBV4-3 and TRBJ2-7; tentative D call: TRBD2 (7 bases). Germline-derived CDR1 and CDR2 are LGHNA and YSLEER. This CDR3 has 15 amino acids. V lost 1 base and J 2 bases, leaving 12 bases between the germline ends. Written as DNA, the CDR3 is TGCGCCAGCAGCCAAGCGGGGGGCCTCACCTACGAGCAGTACTTC. It encodes CASSQAGGLTYEQYF.

The rearrangement joins TRBV10-3 to TRBJ2-1; TRBD1 is a possible D gene (5 bases). CDR3 length equals 16 residues. Germline V gene lookup returns CDR1 ENHRY and CDR2 SYGVKD. V shed 3 bases and J shed 0 bases, with 12 bases lying between them. The CDR3 nucleotides are TGTGCCATCAGTGAAAACGACAGAAGCTCCTACAATGAGCAGTTCTTC. Its protein product is CAISENDRSSYNEQFF.

V is TRBV29-1 and J is TRBJ2-7, with TRBD1 identical over 10 bases. The CDR3 has 15 residues. The germline V gene has CDR1 SQVTM and CDR2 ANQGSEA. With V trimmed by 0 bases and J by 5 bases, 7 bases remained unmatched. The CDR3 region has the DNA TGCAGCGTTGAAGATCGAGGAGGACAGGGGGACGAGCAGTACTTC. Translation: CSVEDRGGQGDEQYF.

The J gene is TRBJ2-1, the V gene TRBV10-3; no firm D call. The CDR3 is made up of 14 amino acids. Germline-derived CDR1 and CDR2 are ENHRY and SYGVKD. Trimming pared 0 bases from V and 2 bases from J, leaving 5 bases between. The CDR3: CAISESIAYNEQFF. In DNA, the CDR3 is TGTGCCATCAGTGAGTCTATAGCCTACAATGAGCAGTTCTTC.

V gene TRBV19 combines with J gene TRBJ1-1; no reliable D call. Looked up from germline, CDR1 is LNHDA and CDR2 is SQIVND (reference sequence). Trimming removed 5 bases at V and 4 bases at J, with 11 bases between. The CDR3 is made up of 13 amino acids. In DNA form, the CDR3 reads TGTGCCAGTAGTTTAGGAGGCCTCACTGAAGCTTTCTTT. Translation gives CASSLGGLTEAFF.

There are a few counts of this clone. CDR3 in DNA: TGTGCCAGCAGTGATGCGGACAGCACTGAAGCTTTCTTT. Translating it yields CASSDADSTEAFF. The chain links TRBV2 to TRBJ1-1; D might be TRBD1 (6 bases). Germline assignment: CDR1 SNHLY and CDR2 FYNNEI. V was cut by 3 bases and J by 4 bases, with 9 bases left in between. The CDR3 runs 13 residues.

The chain links TRBV7-8 to TRBJ1-1; no clear D gene. With 3 bases removed from V and 3 bases from J, the gap between germline ends came to 14 bases. CDR1 and CDR2 from the germline V gene are SGHVS and FQNEAQ. CDR3 size: 15 residues. The CDR3 DNA reads as TGTGCCAGCAGCTTGAGGAGGACGTCGGACACTGAAGCTTTCTTT. This encodes CASSLRRTSDTEAFF. Combining the CDR3 with reference TRBV7-8 and TRBJ1-1 gives the whole variable domain GAGVSQSPRYKVAKRGQDVALRCDPISGHVSLFWYQQALGQGPEFLTYFQNEAQLDKSGLPSDRFFAERPEGSVSTLKIQRTQQEDSAVYLCASSLRRTSDTEAFFGQGTRLTVV.

The V and J genes are TRBV9 and TRBJ1-5; TRBD1 agrees at 9 bases. This CDR3 is 17 amino acids long. With V trimmed by 5 bases and J by 0 bases, 9 bases remained unmatched. Per the germline V gene, CDR1 is SGDLS and CDR2 is YYNGEE. The CDR3 loop reads CASSGDRDLYSNQPQHF. CDR3 bases: TGTGCCAGCAGTGGGGACAGGGACCTGTATAGCAATCAGCCCCAGCATTTT.

As DNA, the CDR3 is TGTGCCAGCCGAGGGACATCTAACTATGGCTACACCTTC. Amino acids: CASRGTSNYGYTF. This chain uses TRBV2 with TRBJ1-2; tentatively, D is TRBD1 (6 bases). Germline CDR1 and CDR2: SNHLY and FYNNEI. CDR3 length: 13 amino acids. Trimming removed 8 bases from V and 0 bases from J, with 10 bases in between.

CDR3 coding DNA: TGTGCCAGCAGTTTAACCCGGACTAGTTCCAATGAGCAGTTCTTC. Protein: CASSLTRTSSNEQFF. This sequence joins TRBV27 and TRBJ2-1; 7 bases align to TRBD2. V lost 2 bases and J lost 6; bases outside the gene matches: 7. CDR1 is MNHEY and CDR2 is SMNVEV in the germline V gene (reference sequence). The CDR3 spans 15 residues.

This sequence joins TRBV27 and TRBJ1-5, with a weak D call TRBD1 (5 bases). Germline CDR1 is MNHEY and CDR2 is SMNVEV (reference sequence). Between the trimmed V and J ends, which lost 3 bases and 2 bases, there was a span of 14 bases. There are 16 residues in the CDR3. CDR3 protein: CASSFSGTPGNQPQHF. As DNA, the CDR3 is TGTGCCAGCAGTTTTTCAGGGACCCCTGGCAATCAGCCCCAGCATTTT.

The rearrangement uses TRBV29-1 and TRBJ2-7; D may be TRBD1 or TRBD2 (5 bases each). CDR1 and CDR2 (germline): SQVTM, ANQGSEA. The CDR3 covers 14 residues. V lost 1 base and J lost 0, with 10 bases in between. The CDR3 here is CSVEVGTSSYEQYF. CDR3 coding DNA: TGCAGCGTTGAAGTGGGGACGAGCTCCTACGAGCAGTACTTC.

This clone is labeled medium-sized. This chain uses TRBV5-4 with TRBJ1-6; TRBD1 aligns across 8 bases. Germline loops: CDR1 SGHNT, CDR2 YYREEE (reference sequence). The CDR3 runs 14 residues. V trimming: 7 bases; J trimming: 6 bases; junction bases outside the gene matches: 6. The CDR3, as DNA: TGTGCCAGCTCGGACAGGGAAGGTAATTCACCCCTCCACTTT. Translating it yields CASSDREGNSPLHF.

J is TRBJ2-7 and V is TRBV28; 8 bases agree with TRBD1. CDR3 length: 16 residues. CDR1 is MDHEN and CDR2 is SYDVKM in the germline V gene. The V and J ends lost 6 bases and 2 bases, in that order; junction bases with no gene match: 12. CDR3 coding DNA: TGTGCCAGCAGGGGGTTGACAGGGGCCCTTACCTACGAGCAGTACTTC. Amino acid sequence: CASRGLTGALTYEQYF. The whole variable domain, remainder taken from reference TRBV28 and TRBJ2-7, is DVKVTQSSRYLVKRTGEKVFLECVQDMDHENMFWYRQDPGLGLRLIYFSYDVKMKEKGDIPEGYSVSREKKERFSLILESASTNQTSMYLCASRGLTGALTYEQYFGPGTRLTVT.

In its sample, this clone was seen a few times. The J gene is TRBJ1-2, the V gene TRBV9; 8 positions agree with TRBD1. This CDR3 has 17 residues. From germline, CDR1 is SGDLS and CDR2 YYNGEE. With 3 bases clipped from V and 2 bases from J, the junction kept 12 bases outside the gene matches. As DNA, the CDR3 is TGTGCCAGCAGCGCCGGGACAGGCGGACCTATAAACTATGGCTACACCTTC. Translation gives CASSAGTGGPINYGYTF.

The chain recombines TRBV12-5 with TRBJ1-1; no firm D call. Trimming cost V 1 base and J 4 bases, with 10 bases left between them. CDR3 size: 14 residues. The germline V gene has CDR1 LGHNT and CDR2 FRNRAP. CDR3 in DNA: TGTGCTAGTGGTTTGGAGGGTTTTAGCACTGAAGCTTTCTTT. It is translated as CASGLEGFSTEAFF.